The clone carrying this T cell receptor (beta chain) was detected only a few times. Its matching antigen is unknown. 5'RACE with constant-segment primers built TCRalpha and TCRbeta cDNA libraries with UMIs. TCRdb analysed the 5' RACE reads with MiXCR anew, one entry per CDR3 protein. The sample records about 620,000 distinct CDR3 sequences, more than 15% being singletons. This sample was taken from a study of T-cell memory formation after mild COVID-19. Study-wide points: Clones which contracted sat mainly in CM and EM if CD4+, and in EMRA if CD8+. A second wave expanding day 15 to 37 was CD4+-biased; contracting clones were balanced.

Between the trimmed V and J ends, which lost 3 bases and 6 bases, there was a span of 23 bases. CDR3 size: 17 residues. V gene TRBV12-3 or TRBV12-4 combines with J gene TRBJ1-1; D is unresolved. The clonotype was recovered from an adult woman who had mild COVID-19 (a few samples of this study predate the infection). Cell type and time point are not known. Specimen: PBMCs or a T cell subset sorted from them (not recorded which). The CDR3 DNA sequence: TGTGCCAGCAGTTTTGCCTCAGTTGTAGGGTTGTGGTCTGAAGCTTTCTTT. This sequence encodes CASSFASVVGLWSEAFF.